This T cell receptor (beta chain) is drawn from a study of T cell repertoires in cytomegalovirus infection. Study in general: Matching HLA type, along with CMV infection, was indicated by public TCR beta signatures. Study outcomes and limitations: What dominated the ex vivo response were HLA-C-restricted CMV-specific TCR beta clonotypes. Public TCR beta family frequency separated CMV-and-HLA carriers, including in an independent cohort.

This clonotype has a handful of counts. Its matching antigen is unknown. TCRdb passed the reads through MiXCR, listing each CDR3 protein once. Altogether 350,000 to 550,000 distinct CDR3 sequences are present, 30% to 40% being singletons, with the ten largest covering roughly an eighth. CDR3 length: 13 residues. Germline-derived CDR1 and CDR2 are SGHRS and YFSETQ. Between the trimmed V and J ends, which lost 0 bases and 5 bases, there was a span of 8 bases. The source material was PBMCs. This chain connects TRBV5-1 to TRBJ1-2; D is possibly TRBD1 (6 bases). The TCR sequence derives from a human donor in good health (CMV status not recorded). Some clones in this sample may be carry-over from other donors' samples. The CDR3 region has the DNA TGCGCCAGCAGCTTGGTTACAGGGTATGGCTACACCTTC. It yields the protein CASSLVTGYGYTF. The variable domain in full, completed from reference TRBV5-1 and TRBJ1-2, reads KAGVTQTPRYLIKTRGQQVTLSCSPISGHRSVSWYQQTPGQGLQFLFEYFSETQRNKGNFPGRFSGRQFSNSRSEMNVSTLELGDSALYLCASSLVTGYGYTFGSGTRLTVV.